The next 18 T cell receptor beta chains were all read from a single sample in a study of Graves' ophthalmopathy and Graves' hyperthyroidism. Amplified TCR beta CDR3 regions were obtained using RNA transcripts as template. HTBI primers served in a first-round RT-PCR, which a second-round multiplex PCR followed. TCRdb independently ran MiXCR on the multiplex PCR reads; one entry per CDR3 protein. Counted here are 450,000 to 600,000 distinct CDR3 sequences, roughly 40% occurring once; the ten biggest clones make up over 3.5%. The sequencing sample was made of peripheral blood or thyroid tissue (not recorded which). These receptors were obtained from an adult man with Graves' hyperthyroidism.

In this sample, this clonotype turned up a few times. The gene calls are TRBV5-6 and TRBJ1-1, with D hard to call. V lost 3 bases and J lost 0, with 18 bases in between. This CDR3 is built from 17 residues. Germline assignment: CDR1 SGHDT and CDR2 YYEEEE. This chain's CDR3 is CASSSDDWGRLNTEAFF. The CDR3 DNA reads TGTGCCAGCAGCTCTGATGACTGGGGAAGGTTGAACACTGAAGCTTTCTTT.

This clonotype was recorded at least ten times. In DNA form, the CDR3 reads TGCAGCGTCCTTAGGGGTAGGGGCTCGGACACTGAAGCTTTCTTT. It specifies CSVLRGRGSDTEAFF. The chain couples TRBV29-1 to TRBJ1-1; D might be TRBD1 (5 bases). Germline CDR1 reads SQVTM; CDR2 reads ANQGSEA. This CDR3 has 15 amino acids. V shed 6 bases and J shed 3 bases, with 20 bases lying between them.

V and J are TRBV12-3 or TRBV12-4 and TRBJ2-3; 10 bases are a match to TRBD2. J gave up 1 base and V 7 bases, and 2 bases lay outside the gene matches. The CDR3 is made up of 14 amino acids. In DNA form, the CDR3 reads TGTGCCAGCACCGGACTAGCGGGCACAGATACGCAGTATTTT. Its translation is CASTGLAGTDTQYF.

The V call is TRBV24-1, the J call TRBJ2-2; the match to TRBD2 covers 12 bases. Trimming cost V 4 bases and J 6 bases; bases outside gene matches: 8. Germline-derived CDR1 and CDR2 are KGHDR and SFDVKD. CDR3 length equals 17 residues. The CDR3 DNA reads as TGTGCCACCAGTGAGGCCGGACTAGCGGGATACGCCGGGGAGCTGTTTTTT. It encodes CATSEAGLAGYAGELFF.

CDR3 loop: CASSILGLADADEITDTQYF. The CDR3 nucleotides are TGTGCCAGTAGTATACTCGGGCTAGCGGACGCAGACGAGATCACAGATACGCAGTATTTT. This chain links TRBV19 with TRBJ2-3; 7 bases match TRBD2. The CDR3 covers 20 residues. Germline CDR1 and CDR2: LNHDA and SQIVND (reference sequence). The junction had 19 bases not matched to a gene; V was cut back by 2 bases and J by 2 bases.

This sequence joins TRBV19 and TRBJ2-5, with 10 bases matching TRBD2. The CDR3 covers 14 residues. CDR1 is LNHDA and CDR2 is SQIVND in the germline V gene (reference sequence). V lost 10 bases to trimming and J lost 2 bases; unmatched junction nucleotides: 7. CDR3 loop: CATSGSRGQETQYF. CDR3 nucleotide sequence: TGTGCCACTAGCGGGAGTAGAGGGCAAGAGACCCAGTACTTC. The variable domain in full, completed from reference TRBV19 and TRBJ2-5, reads DGGITQSPKYLFRKEGQNVTLSCEQNLNHDAMYWYRQDPGQGLRLIYYSQIVNDFQKGDIAEGYSVSREKKESFPLTVTSAQKNPTAFYLCATSGSRGQETQYFGPGTRLLVL.

This clonotype appeared a single time. This chain joins TRBV12-3 or TRBV12-4 and TRBJ1-6; D not resolved. The V end was cut by 3 bases, the J end by 9 bases, with 12 bases between. CDR3 length equals 14 residues. The CDR3 loop is CASSFWHTISPLHF. The CDR3 DNA sequence: TGTGCCAGCAGTTTTTGGCATACTATTTCACCCCTCCACTTT.

This clonotype was seen repeatedly, ten times or more. The chain is built from TRBV29-1 and TRBJ2-7; TRBD1 is a possible D gene (6 bases). The CDR3 runs to 17 residues. Trimming cost V 4 bases and J 1 base, with 23 bases left between them. The germline V gene has CDR1 SQVTM and CDR2 ANQGSEA. CDR3 sequence (DNA): TGCAGCGTTGCAACGGTCGGTGACAGGAGGTTATCCTACGAGCAGTACTTC. Protein product: CSVATVGDRRLSYEQYF.

The chain has TRBV29-1 and TRBJ2-1, with D tentatively TRBD1 (6 bases). This CDR3 is 16 amino acids long. CDR1 and CDR2 (germline): SQVTM, ANQGSEA. V lost 2 bases to trimming and J lost 4 bases, with 18 bases between them. In DNA, the CDR3 is TGCAGCGTTGAAACAGGGACACCTCAGTCTTACAATGAGCAGTTCTTC. Translation gives CSVETGTPQSYNEQFF.

The V gene is TRBV20-1, the J gene TRBJ2-7, with D maybe TRBD2 (8 bases). V shed 3 bases and J shed 3 bases, with 24 bases lying between them. The CDR3 runs 17 residues. Looked up from germline, CDR1 is DFQATT and CDR2 is SNEGSKA (reference sequence). The CDR3 sequence: CSARPAGVTGRRYEQYF. CDR3 coding DNA: TGCAGTGCTAGGCCAGCGGGGGTGACAGGGAGGCGCTACGAGCAGTACTTC.

V and J are TRBV24-1 and TRBJ2-3; 7 nucleotides agree with TRBD1. Unmatched junction bases numbered 13, after V lost 4 bases and J lost 4 bases. The CDR3 totals 17 residues. Germline V gives CDR1 KGHDR, CDR2 SFDVKD. The CDR3 DNA reads TGTGCCACCAGTGACCAACTCCCTACAGGGGTCTCAGATACGCAGTATTTT. Translated, it gives CATSDQLPTGVSDTQYF.

The chain uses TRBV9 and TRBJ2-2; tentatively, D is TRBD2 (6 bases). This CDR3 has 14 residues. Germline CDR1 SGDLS, CDR2 YYNGEE. Trimming removed 4 bases at V and 6 bases at J, with 13 bases between. In nucleotides, the CDR3 is TGTGCCAGCAGCTATTGGACTATCCCCGGGGAGCTGTTTTTT. Translating it yields CASSYWTIPGELFF.

This clonotype has a count of ten or more. The rearrangement joins TRBV12-3 or TRBV12-4 to TRBJ1-4; no clear D gene. Trimming cost V 3 bases and J 0 bases, with 8 bases left between them. This CDR3 has 15 residues. The CDR3 loop reads CASSLSGATNEKLFF. CDR3 coding DNA: TGTGCCAGCAGTTTGAGCGGAGCAACTAATGAAAAACTGTTTTTT.

This clonotype was seen only once. This chain uses TRBV11-2 with TRBJ1-2, with D perhaps TRBD1 (5 bases). This CDR3 comprises 12 residues. CDR1 and CDR2 (germline): SGHAT, FQNNGV. Trimming stripped 4 bases from V and 12 bases from J, with 15 bases between. CDR3 amino acids: CASSSRVSGNTF. Written as DNA, the CDR3 is TGTGCCAGCAGCTCCAGGGTCTCTGGAAACACCTTC. Variable domain in full (rest from reference TRBV11-2 and TRBJ1-2): EAGVAQSPRYKIIEKRQSVAFWCNPISGHATLYWYQQILGQGPKLLIQFQNNGVVDDSQLPKDRFSAERLKGVDSTLKIQPAKLEDSAVYLCASSSRVSGNTFGSGTRLTVV.

This clonotype showed up many times. The chain is built from TRBV2 and TRBJ2-2, with TRBD2 matching over 8 bases. This CDR3 has 17 residues. CDR1 and CDR2 (germline): SNHLY, FYNNEI. V shed 7 bases, J shed 3 bases, and the junction held 13 bases outside the gene matches. The CDR3 loop is CASMLAGTRSHTGELFF. CDR3 coding DNA: TGTGCCAGCATGCTCGCCGGGACTAGATCTCACACCGGGGAGCTGTTTTTT.

This clonotype was counted at least ten times. The chain combines TRBV7-9 with TRBJ1-2; D is undetermined. From germline, CDR1 is SEHNR and CDR2 FQNEAQ (reference sequence). CDR3 length equals 13 residues. V shed 1 base and J shed 5 bases, with 8 bases lying between them. The CDR3 nucleotides are TGTGCCAGCAGCTTAGTCGCCGGGTATGGCTACACCTTC. The encoded protein is CASSLVAGYGYTF.

The CDR3 DNA reads as TGTGCCAGCAGCCTGGACAGGGATTATAGCAATCAGCCCCAGCATTTT. Amino acid sequence: CASSLDRDYSNQPQHF. The chain joins TRBV7-2 to TRBJ1-5; TRBD1 matches at 8 bases. With V trimmed by 5 bases and J by 0 bases, 6 bases remained unmatched. This CDR3 is built from 16 residues. CDR1 and CDR2 (germline): SGHTA, FQGNSA.

This chain uses TRBV7-2 with TRBJ1-3, with TRBD1 matching over 9 bases. The CDR3 length is 16 residues. Trimming removed 5 bases from V and 4 bases from J; junction bases left unmatched: 9. Germline V gene sequence: CDR1 SGHTA, CDR2 FQGNSA. CDR3 bases: TGTGCCAGCAGCCCCTGGACAGGGGTAACCGGAAACACCATATATTTT. Residues: CASSPWTGVTGNTIYF.